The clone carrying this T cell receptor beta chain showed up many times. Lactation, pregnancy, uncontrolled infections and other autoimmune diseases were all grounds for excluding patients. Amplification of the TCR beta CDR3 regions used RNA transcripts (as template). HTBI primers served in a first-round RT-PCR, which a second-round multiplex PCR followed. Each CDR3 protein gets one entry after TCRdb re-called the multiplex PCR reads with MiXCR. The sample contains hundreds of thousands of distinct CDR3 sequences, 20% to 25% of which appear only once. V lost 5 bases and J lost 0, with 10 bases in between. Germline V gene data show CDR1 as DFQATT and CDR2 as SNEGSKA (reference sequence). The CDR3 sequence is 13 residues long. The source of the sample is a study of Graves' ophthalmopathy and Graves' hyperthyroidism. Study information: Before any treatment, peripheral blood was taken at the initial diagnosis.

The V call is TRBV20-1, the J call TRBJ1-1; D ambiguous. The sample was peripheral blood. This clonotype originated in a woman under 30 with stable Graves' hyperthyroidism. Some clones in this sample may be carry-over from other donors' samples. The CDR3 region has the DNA TGCAGTGCTGCCCGACGCTTGAACACTGAAGCTTTCTTT. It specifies CSAARRLNTEAFF.